This T cell receptor beta chain derives from a study of radiation and T cells in renal cell carcinoma. Profiled with immunoSEQ multiplex PCR; TCRdb holds only in-frame clones, not every one. In the table there are 140,000 or so clones, 70% to 90% of which are singletons. Time point denoted: baseline pretreatment blood. Treatment meaning: 15 Gy SBRT to primary tumor, nephrectomy 4 weeks later. This TCR was sampled from a woman aged 45-59 years with renal cell carcinoma. The starting material was blood, obtained from a patient whose treatment included radiotherapy and nephrectomy.

Here the CDR3 reads CASSLQLSFTDTQYF. CDR3 nucleotide sequence: TGTGCCAGCAGCTTACAACTTTCCTTCACAGATACGCAGTATTTT. The chain joins TRBV7-2 to TRBJ2-3; D is uncertain. The germline CDR1 and CDR2 sequences are SGHTA and FQGNSA. The CDR3 contains 15 residues. Trimming shortened V by 2 bases and J by 2 bases, and 11 bases separated the two germline ends.